These T cell receptor beta chains were read from a single sample in a study of blood T cell repertoires in COVID-19. Some clones are missing from TCRdb's copy, which holds only in-frame ones; the method was immunoSEQ multiplex PCR. The sample lists more than 300,000 clones, around 87% seen once, with less than 2.5% in the top ten. The sample taken for sequencing was PBMCs or T cells enriched from blood (not recorded which). All receptors come from a man between 40 and 49 years old in a cohort exposed to, infected with or recovered from COVID-19 (not recorded which). The CDR3 runs from the conserved cysteine through the conserved F or W. D genes are given only for firm matches. The listing skips clone size in some rows; elsewhere it reads once, few, many or a size class.

v_call	j_call	d_call	clone_size	cdr3_aa	cdr3_nt
TRBV7-8	TRBJ1-5	TRBD1	NA	CASSLDRVGNQPQHF	TGTGCCAGCAGCTTGGACAGGGTAGGAAATCAGCCCCAGCATTTT
TRBV5-4	TRBJ2-1	NA	NA	CASSAVVNARVNEQFF	TGTGCCAGCAGCGCAGTTGTCAACGCGAGGGTCAATGAGCAGTTCTTC
TRBV5-5	TRBJ2-7	NA	NA	CASSFQTSYEQYF	TGTGCCAGCAGCTTTCAAACTTCCTACGAGCAGTACTTC
TRBV7-9	TRBJ2-6	NA	NA	CAGEQDSGANVLTF	TGTGCCGGGGAACAGGACTCTGGGGCCAACGTCCTGACTTTC
TRBV7-2	TRBJ2-1	TRBD2	NA	CASSRTSGKGNEQFF	TGTGCCAGCAGCCGGACTAGCGGGAAAGGGAATGAGCAGTTCTTC
TRBV27	TRBJ2-5	TRBD1	NA	CASSSTARGRETQYF	TGTGCCAGCAGTTCTACCGCGAGGGGGCGAGAGACCCAGTACTTC
TRBV5-1	TRBJ1-5	TRBD1	NA	CASSLGDREGNQPQHF	TGCGCCAGCAGCTTGGGGGACAGGGAGGGCAATCAGCCCCAGCATTTT
TRBV27	TRBJ2-7	TRBD1	NA	CASSKQTGQGAYEQYF	TGTGCCAGCAGCAAGCAGACGGGACAGGGTGCGTACGAGCAGTACTTC
TRBV5-4	TRBJ2-1	TRBD2	NA	CASSRGTNPHGNNEQFF	TGTGCCAGCAGTCGCGGGACTAACCCCCATGGTAACAATGAGCAGTTCTTC
TRBV24-1	TRBJ2-3	NA	NA	CATSDLLTDTQYF	TGTGCCACCAGTGATCTTTTAACAGATACGCAGTATTTT
TRBV5-1	TRBJ1-2	NA	few	CASSFGGPANYGYTF	TGCGCCAGCAGCTTCGGGGGTCCAGCTAACTATGGCTACACCTTC
TRBV19	TRBJ1-3	NA	NA	CASTHDAATGNTIYF	TGTGCCAGCACACACGACGCGGCGACTGGAAACACCATATATTTT
TRBV28	TRBJ2-3	TRBD1	NA	CASIITGGDTQYF	TGTGCCAGCATTATTACAGGGGGAGATACGCAGTATTTT
TRBV7-8	TRBJ1-5	NA	NA	CASSLVGIPGQPQHF	TGTGCCAGCAGCTTAGTGGGTATTCCGGGTCAGCCCCAGCATTTT
TRBV4-2	TRBJ2-2	TRBD2	NA	CASSTRTSGRADTGELFF	TGTGCCAGCAGCACTAGGACTAGCGGGAGGGCCGACACCGGGGAGCTGTTTTTT
TRBV28	TRBJ1-2	NA	NA	CASSFSGRDYGYTF	TGTGCCAGCAGTTTTTCAGGGCGAGACTATGGCTACACCTTC
TRBV28	TRBJ2-2	TRBD1	once	CASRPTGATGELFF	TGTGCCAGCAGACCGACAGGGGCCACCGGGGAGCTGTTTTTT
TRBV24-1	TRBJ2-1	TRBD2	NA	CATSDASGRGYNEQFF	TGTGCCACCAGTGATGCCTCTGGGCGGGGGTACAATGAGCAGTTCTTC
TRBV10-3	TRBJ2-1	TRBD1	NA	CAISPGQGGVNEQFF	TGTGCCATCAGCCCGGGACAGGGAGGCGTCAATGAGCAGTTCTTC
TRBV12-3/TRBV12-4	TRBJ1-2	NA	NA	CASSFYVQGYTF	TGTGCCAGCAGTTTTTATGTTCAGGGCTACACCTTC
TRBV5-4	TRBJ2-2	TRBD2	NA	CASSSRTSGSNTGELFF	TGTGCCAGCAGCTCACGAACTAGCGGGAGTAACACCGGGGAGCTGTTTTTT
TRBV18	TRBJ2-1	NA	NA	CASSPSTSFQFF	TGTGCCAGCTCACCCTCGACTAGTTTTCAGTTCTTC
TRBV30	TRBJ2-3	NA	NA	CAWSGGSGDTQYF	TGTGCCTGGAGTGGTGGTAGCGGAGATACGCAGTATTTT
TRBV11-2	TRBJ1-1	NA	NA	CASSFREAEAFF	TGTGCCAGCAGCTTCCGGGAGGCTGAAGCTTTCTTT
TRBV11-2	TRBJ1-1	NA	NA	CASSLARGNTEAFF	TGTGCCAGCAGCTTAGCGCGCGGGAACACTGAAGCTTTCTTT